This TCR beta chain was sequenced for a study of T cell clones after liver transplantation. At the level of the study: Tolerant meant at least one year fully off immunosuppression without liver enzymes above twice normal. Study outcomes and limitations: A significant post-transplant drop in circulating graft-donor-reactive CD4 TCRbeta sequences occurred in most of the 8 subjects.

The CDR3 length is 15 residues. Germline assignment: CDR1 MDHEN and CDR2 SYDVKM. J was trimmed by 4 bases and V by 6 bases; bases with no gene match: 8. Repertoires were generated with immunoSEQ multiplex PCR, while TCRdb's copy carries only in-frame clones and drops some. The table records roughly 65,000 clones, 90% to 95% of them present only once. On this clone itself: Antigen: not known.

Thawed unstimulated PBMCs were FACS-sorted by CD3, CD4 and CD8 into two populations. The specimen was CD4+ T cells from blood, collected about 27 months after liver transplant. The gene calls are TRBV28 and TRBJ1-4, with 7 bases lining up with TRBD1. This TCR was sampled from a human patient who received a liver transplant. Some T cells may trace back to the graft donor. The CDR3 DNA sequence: TGTGCCAGCAGCCCGCGGGACAGCGGTAATGAAAAACTGTTTTTT. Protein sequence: CASSPRDSGNEKLFF.